This T cell receptor (beta chain) was documented in a study of blood T cell repertoires in COVID-19. Study-level information: COVID-19 samples collected from the United States, Italy and Spain covered acute and convalescent phases. The analysed material was cDNA or gDNA that came from T cells, B-cell-depleted T cells, or PBMCs.

The CDR3 extends over 16 amino acids. Germline CDR1 MNHEY, CDR2 SVGEGT. The V end lost 1 base, the J end lost 0 bases, and 12 bases lay between the germline ends. The authors' processing: Reference gene primer amplification gave nucleated cell count estimates. Data came from immunoSEQ multiplex PCR; TCRdb stores just in-frame clones and leaves some out. V, J and clone size are those of that table, while D and trimming were read from the DNA. The table records some 400,000 clones, 85% to 90% of them present only once. This receptor was obtained from a man aged 18 to 29 with active or convalescent COVID-19. This sequence joins TRBV6-2 or TRBV6-3 and TRBJ1-1; maybe TRBD1 (5 bases). Sequenced: peripheral blood. CDR3 residues: CASSYYWGGMNTEAFF. In nucleotides, the CDR3 is TGTGCCAGCAGTTACTATTGGGGGGGTATGAACACTGAAGCTTTCTTT.